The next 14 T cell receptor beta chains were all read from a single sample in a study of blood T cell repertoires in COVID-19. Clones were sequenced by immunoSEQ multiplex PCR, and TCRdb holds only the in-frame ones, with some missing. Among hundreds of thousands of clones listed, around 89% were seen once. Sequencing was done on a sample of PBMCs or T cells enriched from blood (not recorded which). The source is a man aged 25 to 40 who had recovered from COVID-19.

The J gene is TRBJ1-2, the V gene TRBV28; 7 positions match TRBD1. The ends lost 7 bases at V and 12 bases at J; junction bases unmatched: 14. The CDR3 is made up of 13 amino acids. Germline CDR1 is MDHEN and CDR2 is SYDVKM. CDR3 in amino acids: CASTGTAPFEDTF. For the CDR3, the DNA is TGTGCCAGCACCGGGACAGCACCCTTTGAGGACACCTTC.

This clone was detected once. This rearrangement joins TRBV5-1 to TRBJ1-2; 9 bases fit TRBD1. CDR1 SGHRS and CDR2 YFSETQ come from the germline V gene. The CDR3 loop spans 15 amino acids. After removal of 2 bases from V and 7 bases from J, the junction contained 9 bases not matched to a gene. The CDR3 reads CASSFTTGTGSGYTF. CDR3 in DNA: TGCGCCAGCAGCTTTACTACCGGGACAGGGAGTGGCTACACCTTC. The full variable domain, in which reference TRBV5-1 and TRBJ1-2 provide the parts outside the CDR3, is KAGVTQTPRYLIKTRGQQVTLSCSPISGHRSVSWYQQTPGQGLQFLFEYFSETQRNKGNFPGRFSGRQFSNSRSEMNVSTLELGDSALYLCASSFTTGTGSGYTFGSGTRLTVV.

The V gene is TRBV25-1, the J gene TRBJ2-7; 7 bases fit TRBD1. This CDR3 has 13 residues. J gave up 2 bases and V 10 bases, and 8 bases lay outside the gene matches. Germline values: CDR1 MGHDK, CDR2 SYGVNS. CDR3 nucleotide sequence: TGTGCCACCTCCGGGACAGCCACCTACGAGCAGTACTTC. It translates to CATSGTATYEQYF.

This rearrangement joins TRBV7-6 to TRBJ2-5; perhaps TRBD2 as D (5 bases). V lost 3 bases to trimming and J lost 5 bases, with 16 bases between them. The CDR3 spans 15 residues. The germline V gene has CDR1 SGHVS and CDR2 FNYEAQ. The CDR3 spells CASSFDPGLGETQYF. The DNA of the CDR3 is TGTGCCAGCAGCTTCGACCCGGGATTAGGGGAGACCCAGTACTTC.

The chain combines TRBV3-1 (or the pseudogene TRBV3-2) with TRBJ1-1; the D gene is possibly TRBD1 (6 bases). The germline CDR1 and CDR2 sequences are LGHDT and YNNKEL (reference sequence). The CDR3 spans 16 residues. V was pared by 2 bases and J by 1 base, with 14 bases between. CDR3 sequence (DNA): TGTGCCAGCAGCCAACTGCCAGGGGAGGGGAACACTGAAGCTTTCTTT. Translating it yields CASSQLPGEGNTEAFF.

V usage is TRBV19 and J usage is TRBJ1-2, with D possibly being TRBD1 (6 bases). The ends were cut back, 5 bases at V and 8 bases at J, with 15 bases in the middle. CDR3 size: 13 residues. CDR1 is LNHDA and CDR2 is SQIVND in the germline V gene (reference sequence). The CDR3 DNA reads TGTGCCAGTAGTTTACAGGGCCCAGGCGGCTACACCTTC. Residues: CASSLQGPGGYTF.

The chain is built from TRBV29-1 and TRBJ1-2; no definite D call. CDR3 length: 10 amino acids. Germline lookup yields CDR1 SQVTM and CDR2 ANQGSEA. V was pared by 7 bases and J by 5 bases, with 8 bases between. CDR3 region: CSDSSYGYTF. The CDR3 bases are TGCAGCGATTCGAGTTATGGCTACACCTTC.

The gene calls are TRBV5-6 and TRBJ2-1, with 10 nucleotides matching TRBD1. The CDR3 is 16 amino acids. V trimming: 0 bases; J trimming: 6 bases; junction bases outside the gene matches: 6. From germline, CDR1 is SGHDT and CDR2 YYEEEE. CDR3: CASSLGSGTGANEQFF. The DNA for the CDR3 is TGTGCCAGCAGCTTGGGGAGCGGGACAGGGGCCAATGAGCAGTTCTTC.

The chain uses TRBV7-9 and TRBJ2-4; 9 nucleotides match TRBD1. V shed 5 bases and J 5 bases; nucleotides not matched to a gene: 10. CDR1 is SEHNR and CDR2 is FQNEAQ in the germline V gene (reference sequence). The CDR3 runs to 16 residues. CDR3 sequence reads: CASSPGQGSRENIQYF. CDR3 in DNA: TGTGCCAGCAGCCCTGGACAGGGGAGTAGAGAAAACATTCAGTACTTC.

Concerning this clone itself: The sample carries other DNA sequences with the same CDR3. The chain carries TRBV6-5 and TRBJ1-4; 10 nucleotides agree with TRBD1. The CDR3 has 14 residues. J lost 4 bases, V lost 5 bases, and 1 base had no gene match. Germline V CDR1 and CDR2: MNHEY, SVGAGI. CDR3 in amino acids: CASSRDRGNEKLFF. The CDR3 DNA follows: TGTGCCAGCAGTCGGGACAGGGGTAATGAAAAACTGTTTTTT.

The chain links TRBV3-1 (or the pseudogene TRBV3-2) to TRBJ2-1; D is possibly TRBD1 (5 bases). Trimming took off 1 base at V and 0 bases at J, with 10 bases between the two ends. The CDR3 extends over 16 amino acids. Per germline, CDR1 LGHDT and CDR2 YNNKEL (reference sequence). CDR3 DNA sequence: TGTGCCAGCAGCCAAGCAGGGAAGAGCTCCTACAATGAGCAGTTCTTC. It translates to CASSQAGKSSYNEQFF.

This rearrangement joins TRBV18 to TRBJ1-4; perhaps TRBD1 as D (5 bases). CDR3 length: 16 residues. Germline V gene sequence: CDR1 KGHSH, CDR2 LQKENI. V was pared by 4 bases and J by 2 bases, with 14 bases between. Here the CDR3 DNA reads TGTGCCAGCTCACTAAACGGCCGGGGGACTAATGAAAAACTGTTTTTT. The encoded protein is CASSLNGRGTNEKLFF.

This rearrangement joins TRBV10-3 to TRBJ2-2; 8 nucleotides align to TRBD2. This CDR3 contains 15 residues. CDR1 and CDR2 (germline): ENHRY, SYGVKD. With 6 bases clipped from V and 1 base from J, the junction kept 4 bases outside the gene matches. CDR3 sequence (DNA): TGTGCCATCAGAACCGGGACTAGGAACACCGGGGAGCTGTTTTTT. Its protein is CAIRTGTRNTGELFF.

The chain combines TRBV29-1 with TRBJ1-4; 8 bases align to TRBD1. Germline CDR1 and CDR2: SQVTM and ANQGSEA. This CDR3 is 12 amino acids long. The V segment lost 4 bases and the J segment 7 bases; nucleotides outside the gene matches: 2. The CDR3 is CSVGDRGEKLFF. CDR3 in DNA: TGCAGCGTTGGTGACAGGGGTGAAAAACTGTTTTTT.